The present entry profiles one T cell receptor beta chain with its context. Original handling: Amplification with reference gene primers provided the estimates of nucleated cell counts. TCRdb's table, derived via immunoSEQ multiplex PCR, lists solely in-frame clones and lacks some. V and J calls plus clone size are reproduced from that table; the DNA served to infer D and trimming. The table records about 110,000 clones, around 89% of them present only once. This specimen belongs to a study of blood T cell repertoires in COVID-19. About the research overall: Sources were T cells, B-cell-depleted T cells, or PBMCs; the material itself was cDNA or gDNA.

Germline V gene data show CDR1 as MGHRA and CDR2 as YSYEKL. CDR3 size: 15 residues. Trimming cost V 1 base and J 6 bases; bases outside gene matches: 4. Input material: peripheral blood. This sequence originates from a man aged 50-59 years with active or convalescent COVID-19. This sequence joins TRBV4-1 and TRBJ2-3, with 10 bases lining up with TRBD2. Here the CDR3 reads CASSQVLAGADTQYF. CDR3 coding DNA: TGCGCCAGCAGCCAAGTTCTAGCGGGAGCGGATACGCAGTATTTT.